These 20 T cell receptor beta chains were sequenced from one sample in a study of cytomegalovirus exposure and HLA in healthy donors. The protocol was immunoSEQ multiplex PCR, while the TCRdb copy is restricted to in-frame clones and leaves out a portion. Of 150,000 to 200,000 clones listed, 86% are singletons. Sequencing input: PBMCs. These receptors all stem from a woman in her late teens or twenties in good health and CMV-seronegative.

The CDR3 spells CASSMNRGHEGEAFF. CDR3 sequence (DNA): TGTGCCAGTAGTATGAACAGGGGGCACGAGGGGGAAGCTTTCTTT. V and J are TRBV19 and TRBJ1-1; 9 bases are shared with TRBD1. Germline CDR1 is LNHDA and CDR2 is SQIVND (reference sequence). The CDR3 spans 15 residues. V trimming: 3 bases; J trimming: 8 bases; junction bases outside the gene matches: 10.

The chain has TRBV4-1 and TRBJ2-2, with a possible D match to TRBD2 (5 bases). CDR3 length equals 16 residues. Germline V gene data show CDR1 as MGHRA and CDR2 as YSYEKL. Trimming left V 0 bases short and J 7 bases short, with 15 bases between. The CDR3 reads CASSQESRRTSGELFF. The CDR3 DNA sequence: TGCGCCAGCAGCCAAGAGTCCAGGAGAACTAGCGGGGAGCTGTTTTTT.

The chain has TRBV7-9 and TRBJ2-5; a possible D gene is TRBD2 (6 bases). CDR3 length: 16 residues. V was trimmed by 5 bases and J by 1 base, leaving 17 bases between them. Germline V gene data show CDR1 as SEHNR and CDR2 as FQNEAQ (reference sequence). The CDR3 region has the DNA TGTGCCAGCAGCCCGCGGGCGGAGGGAATCCAAGAGACCCAGTACTTC. Protein: CASSPRAEGIQETQYF.

This clone has more than one count but fewer than ten. This chain uses TRBV9 with TRBJ1-1; D may be TRBD1 (6 bases). Trimming left V 6 bases short and J 1 base short, with 10 bases between. The CDR3 sequence is 13 residues long. Germline V gives CDR1 SGDLS, CDR2 YYNGEE. The CDR3 DNA is TGTGCCAGCAAACAACAGGGGAACACTGAAGCTTTCTTT. Residues: CASKQQGNTEAFF.

This clone was seen only once. The CDR3 region is CASSLGTENEQFF. For the CDR3, the DNA is TGTGCCAGCAGCTTGGGCACAGAAAATGAGCAGTTCTTC. The J gene is TRBJ2-1, the V gene TRBV5-6; D remains ambiguous. Deletions cut 0 bases from V and 7 bases from J, with 8 bases between. This CDR3 is 13 amino acids long. Germline assignment: CDR1 SGHDT and CDR2 YYEEEE. The variable domain in full, completed from reference TRBV5-6 and TRBJ2-1, reads DAGVTQSPTHLIKTRGQQVTLRCSPKSGHDTVSWYQQALGQGPQFIFQYYEEEERQRGNFPDRFSGHQFPNYSSELNVNALLLGDSALYLCASSLGTENEQFFGPGTRLTVL.

The rearrangement joins TRBV6-5 to TRBJ1-1; no firm D call. The V gene lost 6 bases and the J gene lost 0 bases, with 11 bases spanning the gap. The germline V gene encodes CDR1 MNHEY and CDR2 SVGAGI. The CDR3 length is 14 residues. CDR3 DNA: TGTGCCAGCAGACCGTACACACTGAACACTGAAGCTTTCTTT. The encoded protein is CASRPYTLNTEAFF.

This sequence joins TRBV19 and TRBJ2-7, with D perhaps TRBD2 (5 bases). This CDR3 has 13 amino acids. V lost 3 bases to trimming and J lost 5 bases, with 11 bases between them. The germline V gene has CDR1 LNHDA and CDR2 SQIVND (reference sequence). The CDR3: CASSISGINEQYF. The CDR3 DNA is TGTGCCAGTAGTATCTCGGGGATAAACGAGCAGTACTTC.

This chain connects TRBV10-3 to TRBJ2-3, with D possibly TRBD1 on 7 matching bases. The germline gives CDR1 ENHRY, CDR2 SYGVKD. The length of the CDR3 is 14 residues. V dropped 10 bases and J dropped 2 bases, with 16 bases sitting between them. The CDR3 loop reads CATQGGRDTDTQYF. DNA of the CDR3: TGTGCCACCCAGGGGGGCCGAGACACAGATACGCAGTATTTT.

This clone was seen a single time. V usage is TRBV25-1 and J usage is TRBJ2-1; D unresolved. There are 15 residues in the CDR3. Trimming pared 3 bases from V and 6 bases from J, leaving 15 bases between. Looked up from germline, CDR1 is MGHDK and CDR2 is SYGVNS. Here the CDR3 reads CASSDLTRTGNEQFF. The CDR3 DNA is TGTGCCAGCAGTGACCTTACCCGCACGGGCAATGAGCAGTTCTTC.

The chain combines TRBV6-5 with TRBJ2-1; D might be TRBD2 (6 bases). This CDR3 is built from 11 residues. V dropped 5 bases and J dropped 15 bases, with 14 bases sitting between them. Germline V lookup: CDR1 MNHEY, CDR2 SVGAGI. The CDR3 nucleotides are TGTGCCAGCAGTCACGGGGGTAGACGGTTCTTC. Translated, it gives CASSHGGRRFF.

This chain connects TRBV5-1 to TRBJ2-1; 15 bases are a match to TRBD2. This CDR3 contains 15 residues. CDR1 is SGHRS, CDR2 YFSETQ, per germline. V gave up 5 bases and J gave up 9 bases; unmatched junction bases: 6. CDR3 nucleotide sequence: TGCGCCAGCAGGCCGGGACTAGCGGGAGGTGGTGAGCAGTTCTTC. Its protein product is CASRPGLAGGGEQFF.

The J gene is TRBJ2-1, the V gene TRBV29-1, with D perhaps matching TRBD2 (5 bases). The V and J ends lost 7 bases and 7 bases respectively, with 17 bases between them. CDR3 length equals 13 residues. Germline V gene lookup returns CDR1 SQVTM and CDR2 ANQGSEA. The CDR3 nucleotides read TGCAGCGCCGCCGTAGGATGGGAGAATGAGCAGTTCTTC. Translated, it gives CSAAVGWENEQFF.

In its sample, this clone was seen once. The chain combines TRBV4-1 with TRBJ2-7; 7 bases align to TRBD2. This CDR3 contains 18 residues. Germline assignment: CDR1 MGHRA and CDR2 YSYEKL. J was trimmed by 1 base and V by 1 base; bases with no gene match: 13. CDR3 DNA sequence: TGCGCCAGCAGCCAAGGTCTACGGGGGAGGGGCCCTTCCTACGAGCAGTACTTC. Its protein is CASSQGLRGRGPSYEQYF.

About this clone itself: Distinct nucleotide sequences in the sample also encode this CDR3. This sequence joins TRBV5-1 and TRBJ1-4, with a tentative D call TRBD1 (6 bases). V gave up 4 bases and J gave up 8 bases, with 15 bases separating them. CDR3 size: 14 residues. From germline, CDR1 is SGHRS and CDR2 YFSETQ. CDR3 sequence: CASSLGGPDEKLFF. The CDR3 DNA follows: TGCGCCAGCAGCCTCGGGGGGCCAGACGAAAAACTGTTTTTT.

The V gene is TRBV10-3, the J gene TRBJ2-7, with TRBD1 matching over 9 bases. Germline CDR1 and CDR2: ENHRY and SYGVKD. V shed 10 bases, J shed 5 bases, and the junction held 15 bases outside the gene matches. The CDR3 sequence is 15 residues long. As DNA, the CDR3 is TGTGCCACCAGGGCACCAGGGACAGGGTCCGACGAGCAGTACTTC. It is translated as CATRAPGTGSDEQYF.

J is TRBJ2-7 and V is TRBV7-3; 12 nucleotides align to TRBD1. Germline V gene sequence: CDR1 SGHTA, CDR2 FQGTGA. J lost 3 bases, V lost 1 base, and 10 bases had no gene match. This CDR3 has 18 amino acids. The CDR3: CASSLRGGDRGLDYEQYF. The CDR3 region has the DNA TGTGCCAGCAGCTTAAGGGGTGGGGACAGGGGGCTTGACTACGAGCAGTACTTC. The entire variable domain, with the rest obtained from reference TRBV7-3 and TRBJ2-7, is as follows: GAGVSQTPSNKVTEKGKYVELRCDPISGHTALYWYRQSLGQGPEFLIYFQGTGAADDSGLPNDRFFAVRPEGSVSTLKIQRTERGDSAVYLCASSLRGGDRGLDYEQYFGPGTRLTVT.

V is TRBV2 and J is TRBJ1-5, with 8 bases aligning to TRBD1. This CDR3 is built from 15 residues. With 6 bases clipped from V and 2 bases from J, the junction kept 6 bases outside the gene matches. CDR1 and CDR2 from the germline V gene are SNHLY and FYNNEI. CDR3 loop: CASSDRGAGNQPQHF. The CDR3 bases are TGTGCCAGCAGCGACAGGGGTGCGGGCAATCAGCCCCAGCATTTT.

The chain is built from TRBV15 and TRBJ2-2; D is undetermined. The CDR3 sequence is 14 residues long. Trimming shortened V by 0 bases and J by 4 bases, and 6 bases separated the two germline ends. Germline lookup yields CDR1 LNHNV and CDR2 YYDKDF (reference sequence). DNA for the CDR3: TGTGCCACCAGCAGAGATACTATCACCGGGGAGCTGTTTTTT. Its translation is CATSRDTITGELFF.

This chain links TRBV30 with TRBJ2-1; possibly TRBD1 for D (6 bases). Germline loops: CDR1 GTSNPN, CDR2 SVGIG (reference sequence). CDR3 size: 15 residues. V lost 4 bases and J 5 bases, leaving 18 bases between the germline ends. DNA of the CDR3: TGTGCCTGGACCCGAGGGGGTGTGTTTCACAATGAGCAGTTCTTC. Translation gives CAWTRGGVFHNEQFF.

This chain uses TRBV5-4 with TRBJ1-1; 8 nucleotides agree with TRBD1. This CDR3 region has 16 residues. Germline loops: CDR1 SGHNT, CDR2 YYREEE (reference sequence). The V segment lost 4 bases and the J segment 4 bases; nucleotides outside the gene matches: 12. DNA for the CDR3: TGTGCCAGCAGCCAACCTAGGATAACAGGGGGCACTGAAGCTTTCTTT. It yields the protein CASSQPRITGGTEAFF.